Sequencing of this T cell receptor beta chain was carried out in a study of circulating tumor DNA in untreated peripheral T-cell lymphoma. Study results and limitations: Baseline tissues yielded 86% and baseline serum 65% to 75% tumor-specific clonotype detection.

Before treatment, baseline tumor tissue was collected for sequencing. The protocol was immunoSEQ multiplex PCR, while the TCRdb copy is restricted to in-frame clones and leaves out a portion. The data contain fewer than 8,000 clones, around 74% of them singletons. The V and J ends lost 9 bases and 0 bases respectively, with 15 bases between them. The germline CDR1 and CDR2 sequences are LNHNV and YYDKDF (reference sequence). The CDR3 is 15 amino acids. As concerns this clone: The target antigen is unknown.

Sequencing was performed on tumor tissue. The sequence came from a human donor with peripheral T-cell lymphoma. This chain links TRBV15 with TRBJ1-5, with D unresolved. As DNA, the CDR3 is TGTGCCACAGCCCTCCTTATTGGTAGCAATCAGCCCCAGCATTTT. Translation gives CATALLIGSNQPQHF. The full variable domain, rest sourced from reference TRBV15 and TRBJ1-5, is DAMVIQNPRYQVTQFGKPVTLSCSQTLNHNVMYWYQQKSSQAPKLLFHYYDKDFNNEADTPDNFQSRRPNTSFCFLDIRSPGLGDTAMYLCATALLIGSNQPQHFGDGTRLSIL.